These T cell receptor beta chains were read from a single sample in a study of T cell repertoires in cytomegalovirus infection. MiXCR, applied by TCRdb to the reads, yields one record per CDR3 protein. The table has about 310,000 distinct CDR3 sequences, roughly 16% seen once; the top ten hold 12%. Sequenced material: PBMCs. The origin of the receptors is a human donor in good health (CMV status not recorded). Some clones in this sample may be carry-over from other donors' samples. CDR3s include the opening cysteine and the closing phenylalanine or tryptophan. Fields, in order: V gene, clone size, J gene, D gene, CDR3 DNA, CDR3 protein. D genes are given only for firm matches. Only part of the rows carry a size: once, few, many, or a class if the clone is expanded.

v_call: TRBV25-1
clone_size: NA
j_call: TRBJ1-2
d_call: TRBD1
cdr3_nt: TGTGCCAGCAGTGATTACGGGACAGGGGGCGTCTATGGCTACACCTTC
cdr3_aa: CASSDYGTGGVYGYTF

v_call: TRBV7-6
clone_size: many
j_call: TRBJ2-4
d_call: NA
cdr3_nt: TGTGCCAGCAGCTTAGGGGAGGATTTTGGACTAGCCAAAAACATTCAGTACTTC
cdr3_aa: CASSLGEDFGLAKNIQYF

v_call: TRBV6-5
clone_size: NA
j_call: TRBJ2-3
d_call: NA
cdr3_nt: TGTGCCAGCAGTTACGAAGGCGGAACTAGCACAGATACGCAGTATTTT
cdr3_aa: CASSYEGGTSTDTQYF

v_call: TRBV4-2
clone_size: NA
j_call: TRBJ2-2
d_call: NA
cdr3_nt: TGTGCCAGCAGCCCTGACGGCAGCGGGGAGCTGTTTTTT
cdr3_aa: CASSPDGSGELFF

v_call: TRBV7-9
clone_size: many
j_call: TRBJ2-2
d_call: NA
cdr3_nt: TGTGCCAGCAGCAGGGGACAGAACACCGGGGAGCTGTTTTTT
cdr3_aa: CASSRGQNTGELFF

v_call: TRBV4-1
clone_size: few
j_call: TRBJ2-1
d_call: NA
cdr3_nt: TGCGCCAGCAGCCAAGGCGGGTTACGGGACTCCGGAATTTACAATGAGCAGTTCTTC
cdr3_aa: CASSQGGLRDSGIYNEQFF

v_call: TRBV7-9
clone_size: NA
j_call: TRBJ2-3
d_call: NA
cdr3_nt: TGTGCCAGCAGCTTAGGCCCCAAGGATACGCAGTATTTT
cdr3_aa: CASSLGPKDTQYF

v_call: TRBV12-3/TRBV12-4
clone_size: few
j_call: TRBJ2-3
d_call: TRBD1
cdr3_nt: TGTGCCAGCAGTTTAACAGGGGACACAGATACGCAGTATTTT
cdr3_aa: CASSLTGDTDTQYF

v_call: TRBV28
clone_size: NA
j_call: TRBJ1-2
d_call: TRBD1
cdr3_nt: TGTGCCAGCAGTGGAGGGGACAGGGCCGAAGCTAACTATGGCTACACCTTC
cdr3_aa: CASSGGDRAEANYGYTF

v_call: TRBV4-1
clone_size: few
j_call: TRBJ2-1
d_call: TRBD2
cdr3_nt: TGCGCCGGTGCTGGGGGGGAGAGAACGAATGAGCAGTTCTTC
cdr3_aa: CAGAGGERTNEQFF

v_call: TRBV6-2/TRBV6-3
clone_size: NA
j_call: TRBJ1-5
d_call: NA
cdr3_nt: TGTGCCACCAGTGGGGAAAGGTCGGGCAATCAGCCCCAGCATTTT
cdr3_aa: CATSGERSGNQPQHF